These T cell receptor beta chains were read from a single sample in a study of CD8 T cells in acute hepatitis C reinfection. Data came from immunoSEQ multiplex PCR; TCRdb stores just in-frame clones and leaves some out. The sample lists 30,000 to 40,000 clones, just under 90% occurring once. The sequenced material came from naive CD8+ T cells from PBMCs. Receptors were obtained from a man aged 30 to 45 with chronic hepatitis C. Both conserved end residues are part of each CDR3. D genes are given only for firm matches. Clone size appears in some rows only: once, few, many, or a class for an expanded clone.

d_call j_call clone_size v_call cdr3_aa cdr3_nt
- TRBJ1-5 few TRBV7-7 CASSLGNRDTQHF TGTGCTAGCAGCTTAGGGAACAGGGATACGCAGCATTTT
- TRBJ1-6 - TRBV5-4 CASSLGVSAGGHF TGTGCCAGCAGCTTGGGAGTTTCGGCTGGTGGCCACTTT
- TRBJ2-7 - TRBV7-3 CASSLWGSTYEQYF TGTGCCAGCAGCCTTTGGGGAAGTACCTACGAGCAGTACTTC
- TRBJ2-1 - TRBV9 CASSVVSSYNEQFF TGTGCCAGCAGCGTAGTGAGTTCCTACAATGAGCAGTTCTTC
TRBD1 TRBJ2-1 - TRBV5-1 CASSGRTGGAYNEQFF TGCGCCAGCAGCGGCCGGACAGGGGGGGCCTACAATGAGCAGTTCTTC
- TRBJ2-1 - TRBV7-9 CASSSGGPYNEQFF TGTGCCAGCAGCTCTGGAGGGCCCTACAATGAGCAGTTCTTC
- TRBJ1-2 - TRBV7-9 CASSSNRDGDYGYTF TGTGCCAGCAGCTCTAACAGGGATGGAGACTATGGCTACACCTTC
- TRBJ1-2 once TRBV10-3 CAISEERSYGYTF TGTGCCATCAGTGAAGAGAGGAGCTATGGCTACACCTTC
- TRBJ2-7 - TRBV4-1 CASSQVTTGASYEQYF TGCGCCAGCAGCCAAGTCACCACAGGAGCATCCTACGAGCAGTACTTC
TRBD1 TRBJ2-2 - TRBV19 CASSSGTENTGELFF TGTGCCAGTTCCTCCGGGACAGAGAACACCGGGGAGCTGTTTTTT
- TRBJ2-1 - TRBV11-2 CASTSSGLHNEQFF TGTGCCAGCACCTCCTCGGGGCTTCACAATGAGCAGTTCTTC
- TRBJ1-5 - TRBV9 CASSAGQSNQPQHF TGTGCCAGCAGCGCAGGACAGAGCAATCAGCCCCAGCATTTT
- TRBJ1-5 - TRBV27 CASSLQGNQPQHF TGTGCCAGCAGTTTACAGGGGAATCAGCCCCAGCATTTT
- TRBJ1-1 - TRBV10-1 CASSEYQTNTEAFF TGCGCCAGCAGTGAGTACCAAACGAACACTGAAGCTTTCTTT
- TRBJ2-7 - TRBV19 CASSIYDREEDEQYF TGTGCCAGTAGTATCTACGACAGAGAGGAAGACGAGCAGTACTTC
TRBD1 TRBJ2-7 - TRBV6-5 CASSLGQGGEQYF TGTGCCAGCAGCCTCGGACAGGGGGGCGAGCAGTACTTC
- TRBJ1-3 - TRBV21-1 CASMVGDKSGNTIYF TGTGCCAGCATGGTTGGAGACAAGTCTGGAAACACCATATATTTT
- TRBJ1-5 - TRBV29-1 CSVRTEFNQPQHF TGCAGCGTCCGGACGGAATTCAATCAGCCCCAGCATTTT
- TRBJ1-1 - TRBV5-5 CASSLVGEAFF TGTGCCAGCAGCTTGGTTGGGGAAGCTTTCTTT
- TRBJ2-1 - TRBV9 CASSVNPSEQFF TGTGCCAGCAGCGTCAACCCTTCTGAGCAGTTCTTC
TRBD1 TRBJ1-2 - TRBV5-1 CASSLAIQGQGYGYTF TGCGCCAGCAGCTTGGCGATCCAAGGACAGGGATATGGCTACACCTTC